This is a list of T cell receptor beta chains from one sample in a study of OX40 agonist ivuxolimab in advanced cancers. Clones were read by immunoSEQ multiplex PCR, and TCRdb kept only the in-frame ones, dropping some. Here the sample spans approximately 90,000 clones, 85% to 90% being singletons. This material consisted of CD4+ or CD8+ T cells sorted from blood, taken in a trial of the OX40 agonist ivuxolimab. The receptor set was obtained from an adult with an advanced solid tumor such as melanoma, head and neck, liver or kidney cancer. CDR3s include the opening cysteine and the closing phenylalanine or tryptophan. D genes are given only for firm matches. Only some rows state a clone size, as once, few, many or a class for expanded clones.

TGTGCCTGGAGTGCCCCTTATCAGCCCCAGCATTTT CAWSAPYQPQHF TRBJ1-5 - - TRBV30
TGTGCCAGCAGTCCCCGCAGTCATCGCGGCGGCTACACCTTC CASSPRSHRGGYTF TRBJ1-2 - few TRBV6-5
TGCAGCGTATTAAGGGGTACTAACTATGGCTACACCTTC CSVLRGTNYGYTF TRBJ1-2 - - TRBV29-1
TGTGCCAGCAGCTTCGTTAGCTCCTACGAGCAGTACTTC CASSFVSSYEQYF TRBJ2-7 - - TRBV7-2
TGTGCCAGCAGATTGGGACAGGGAAAGGGTGGCAACATTCAGTACTTC CASRLGQGKGGNIQYF TRBJ2-4 TRBD1 once TRBV5-4
TGTGCCAGCAGTATCCTCCGGGACAGGGGGCGAACTGAAGCTTTCTTT CASSILRDRGRTEAFF TRBJ1-1 TRBD1 - TRBV28
TGTGCCAGCAGGATGAATATGAACACTGAAGCTTTCTTT CASRMNMNTEAFF TRBJ1-1 - - TRBV7-9
TGTGCCAGTAGTAGAGAAAATGTGGGACCCTTCTATAGCAATCAGCCCCAGCATTTT CASSRENVGPFYSNQPQHF TRBJ1-5 - - TRBV19
TGTGCCAGCAGCCCGGACAGCCGAACAACAGCTTTCTTT CASSPDSRTTAFF TRBJ1-1 - - TRBV11-3
TGTGCCAGTAGTTCTCAGAGAAACACTGAAGCTTTCTTT CASSSQRNTEAFF TRBJ1-1 - - TRBV19
TGTGCCAGCTCACCAGAGGGAAACACTGAAGCTTTCTTT CASSPEGNTEAFF TRBJ1-1 - - TRBV18
TGTGCCAGTAGTCCCCGGGGAAATGAAAAACTGTTTTTT CASSPRGNEKLFF TRBJ1-4 - - TRBV19
TGTGCCATCAGTGAGTCAGGACAGGGTATCTACGAGCAGTACTTC CAISESGQGIYEQYF TRBJ2-7 TRBD1 - TRBV10-3
TGTGCCAGCAGCTCCTGGGAGGGGCGGGTAACAAGGAACACTGAAGCTTTCTTT CASSSWEGRVTRNTEAFF TRBJ1-1 - - TRBV21-1
TGCAGCGTTGAAGTGACCGTCGGGGAGCTGTTTTTT CSVEVTVGELFF TRBJ2-2 - - TRBV29-1
TGTGCCAGCAGCTCGACTCCCGGGGGCTACGATACGCAGTATTTT CASSSTPGGYDTQYF TRBJ2-3 - - TRBV5-4
TGTGCCACCAGTGTTAGCCCGGGACTAGCGGTTCGATTCAATGACAATGAGCAGTTCTTC CATSVSPGLAVRFNDNEQFF TRBJ2-1 TRBD2 - TRBV15
TGTGCCACCAGCAGACAGGACAGTAATGAAAAACTGTTTTTT CATSRQDSNEKLFF TRBJ1-4 - - TRBV15
TGTGCCAGCAGAGGAGGGCCTGAGCAGTTCTTC CASRGGPEQFF TRBJ2-1 - - TRBV6-5
TGTGCCAGCAGCCTCGCCCGTAGCAATCAGCCCCAGCATTTT CASSLARSNQPQHF TRBJ1-5 - - TRBV4-2
TGTGCCAGCAGCGCCCGGACACGAACAGATACGCAGTATTTT CASSARTRTDTQYF TRBJ2-3 - - TRBV5-4
TGCGCCAGCAGCTTAACCGGGACTAGGGATTACAATGAGCAGTTCTTC CASSLTGTRDYNEQFF TRBJ2-1 TRBD2 - TRBV5-1
TGTGCCAGCAGTTACGTATGGTTGGGCAATCAGCCCCAGCATTTT CASSYVWLGNQPQHF TRBJ1-5 - once TRBV6-6